This T cell receptor beta chain was found in a study of technical replicates of blood from a few donors. Germline CDR1 SGHTA, CDR2 FQGNSA. J lost 5 bases, V lost 5 bases, and 8 bases had no gene match. The CDR3 runs to 14 residues. Assay used: immunoSEQ multiplex PCR; TCRdb lists only in-frame clones, some missing. The sample yields about 58,000 clones, around 92% seen once. Sequenced input: PBMCs. V usage is TRBV7-2 and J usage is TRBJ2-5; 7 bases fit TRBD2. This clonotype was obtained from a human donor in good health. Some clones in this sample may be carry-over from other donors' samples. As DNA, the CDR3 is TGTGCCAGCAGCCGCGGACTAGAACGGGAGACCCAGTACTTC. It encodes CASSRGLERETQYF. Combining the CDR3 with reference TRBV7-2 and TRBJ2-5 gives the whole variable domain GAGVSQSPSNKVTEKGKDVELRCDPISGHTALYWYRQSLGQGLEFLIYFQGNSAPDKSGLPSDRFSAERTGGSVSTLTIQRTQQEDSAVYLCASSRGLERETQYFGPGTRLLVL.